Shown below are 28 T cell receptor beta chains from a single sample sequenced in a study of identical twins. A single record per CDR3 protein comes from TCRdb applying MiXCR to the 5' RACE reads. The repertoire holds 640,000 or so distinct CDR3 sequences, with 6.1% as singletons. Sequenced material: naive T cells sorted from blood. The receptors come from a man in his late teens or twenties in good health.

This chain uses TRBV29-1 with TRBJ2-5; D may be TRBD1 or TRBD2 (5 bases each). This CDR3 contains 12 residues. The V end lost 7 bases, the J end lost 3 bases, and 12 bases lay between the germline ends. Germline CDR1 is SQVTM and CDR2 is ANQGSEA. This CDR3 is CSAGDHKETQYF. CDR3 in DNA: TGCAGCGCCGGGGACCATAAAGAGACCCAGTACTTC.

This clonotype was observed many times. This chain uses TRBV20-1 with TRBJ2-1; tentative D call: TRBD2 (6 bases). The CDR3 extends over 12 amino acids. Between the trimmed V and J ends, which lost 3 bases and 9 bases, there was a span of 12 bases. Germline V gene sequence: CDR1 DFQATT, CDR2 SNEGSKA (reference sequence). The CDR3 DNA sequence: TGCAGTGCTAGCGGCAGAGCGGGTGAGCAGTTCTTC. Translated: CSASGRAGEQFF.

This clonotype showed up just a few times. V gene TRBV5-4 combines with J gene TRBJ2-3, with 13 bases aligning to TRBD2. The V segment lost 4 bases and the J segment 5 bases; nucleotides outside the gene matches: 7. From germline, CDR1 is SGHNT and CDR2 YYREEE (reference sequence). This CDR3 comprises 16 residues. The CDR3 DNA is TGTGCCAGCAGCCGAGGACTAGCGGGAGCTGTAGATACGCAGTATTTT. As protein: CASSRGLAGAVDTQYF.

This clonotype turned up a few times. The chain carries TRBV6-1 and TRBJ2-5, with 7 positions matching TRBD2. V was pared by 6 bases and J by 3 bases, with 7 bases of the junction left unmatched. Germline values: CDR1 MNHNS, CDR2 SASEGT. This CDR3 has 14 amino acids. The CDR3 protein is CASRSAGEEETQYF. The CDR3 DNA reads TGTGCCAGCAGGTCCGCGGGAGAAGAAGAGACCCAGTACTTC.

There are many counts of this clonotype. This chain joins TRBV9 and TRBJ1-1; D is unresolved. The CDR3 spans 14 residues. Germline CDR1 reads SGDLS; CDR2 reads YYNGEE. V was shortened by 0 bases and J by 0 bases, with 6 bases between the two germline ends. The CDR3 DNA sequence: TGTGCCAGCAGCGTAGAAGGGATGAACACTGAAGCTTTCTTT. Its translation: CASSVEGMNTEAFF.

This clonotype was detected many times. CDR3: CASSLVWPSGPSYEQYF. As DNA, the CDR3 is TGTGCCAGCAGCTTAGTATGGCCCAGCGGGCCCTCCTACGAGCAGTACTTC. The rearrangement uses TRBV7-6 and TRBJ2-7; the D gene is possibly TRBD2 (6 bases). Trimming stripped 1 base from V and 0 bases from J, with 16 bases between. The CDR3 is made up of 17 amino acids. The germline V gene encodes CDR1 SGHVS and CDR2 FNYEAQ.

Many counts were recorded for this clonotype. J is TRBJ2-2 and V is TRBV12-3 or TRBV12-4; D ambiguous. Between the trimmed V and J ends, which lost 0 bases and 5 bases, there was a span of 10 bases. The CDR3 contains 15 residues. This CDR3 reads CASSLAVQSTGELFF. DNA of the CDR3: TGTGCCAGCAGTTTAGCGGTTCAGTCGACCGGGGAGCTGTTTTTT.

This chain connects TRBV12-3 or TRBV12-4 to TRBJ1-2, with 7 bases fitting TRBD1. CDR3 length equals 15 residues. V shed 0 bases, J shed 8 bases, and the junction held 9 bases outside the gene matches. CDR3 DNA: TGTGCCAGCAGTTTAGCGCATGAAAGGGGGCCCGGCTACACCTTC. Amino acid sequence: CASSLAHERGPGYTF.

This clonotype was recorded a few times. The chain links TRBV9 to TRBJ1-6; 7 nucleotides match TRBD1. With V trimmed by 4 bases and J by 7 bases, 5 bases remained unmatched. The CDR3 loop spans 14 amino acids. Germline assignment: CDR1 SGDLS and CDR2 YYNGEE. This CDR3 reads CASSLDRVNSPLHF. CDR3 coding DNA: TGTGCCAGCAGCTTAGACAGGGTGAATTCACCCCTCCACTTT.

This clonotype was counted at least ten times. V and J are TRBV20-1 and TRBJ2-5; tentatively, D is TRBD2 (6 bases). Trimming removed 2 bases from V and 4 bases from J, with 20 bases in between. Per germline, CDR1 DFQATT and CDR2 SNEGSKA (reference sequence). CDR3 length: 16 residues. This CDR3 is CSARQPGLARIETQYF. The CDR3 region has the DNA TGCAGTGCTAGACAACCCGGCCTAGCGCGTATAGAGACCCAGTACTTC.

In this sample, this clonotype turned up many times. The chain recombines TRBV28 with TRBJ2-7; 9 bases agree with TRBD1. Unmatched junction bases numbered 10, after V lost 5 bases and J lost 5 bases. CDR1 is MDHEN and CDR2 is SYDVKM in the germline V gene. This CDR3 spans 15 amino acids. CDR3 in amino acids: CASSRPGTGINEQYF. DNA of the CDR3: TGTGCCAGCAGTCGTCCCGGGACAGGGATCAACGAGCAGTACTTC.

This clonotype was counted only a few times. The chain carries TRBV3-1 and TRBJ1-2; 8 bases match TRBD1. The V segment lost 4 bases and the J segment 5 bases; nucleotides outside the gene matches: 9. CDR1 is LGHDT, CDR2 YNNKEL, per germline (reference sequence). This CDR3 contains 15 residues. The CDR3 DNA is TGTGCCAGCAGCCCCGTTGGACAGGGTGGATATGGCTACACCTTC. Amino acid sequence: CASSPVGQGGYGYTF.

The rearrangement joins TRBV29-1 to TRBJ2-5; 7 nucleotides align to TRBD1. The ends lost 7 bases at V and 2 bases at J; junction bases unmatched: 4. The CDR3 loop spans 12 amino acids. Per germline, CDR1 SQVTM and CDR2 ANQGSEA. The CDR3 DNA follows: TGCAGCGGACAGGGAGAGCAAGAGACCCAGTACTTC. It codes for CSGQGEQETQYF.

This clonotype was found a few times. This rearrangement joins TRBV7-2 to TRBJ2-2; TRBD2 matches at 11 bases. The CDR3 consists of 16 residues. V lost 3 bases and J lost 4; bases outside the gene matches: 4. The V gene's germline CDR1 is SGHTA and CDR2 FQGNSA. CDR3 coding DNA: TGTGCCAGCAGCTTTACTAGCGGGAGTGGCACCGGGGAGCTGTTTTTT. Protein sequence: CASSFTSGSGTGELFF.

This clonotype was seen ten or more times. CDR3: CSAPPPGASEQYF. Written as DNA, the CDR3 is TGCAGTGCCCCCCCTCCGGGGGCATCCGAGCAGTACTTC. The chain recombines TRBV20-1 with TRBJ2-7; perhaps D is TRBD1 or TRBD2 (6 bases each). Germline V gene lookup returns CDR1 DFQATT and CDR2 SNEGSKA (reference sequence). CDR3 length: 13 residues. Between the trimmed V and J ends, which lost 6 bases and 6 bases, there was a span of 18 bases.

As DNA, the CDR3 is TGCGCCAGCAGCCTAGCCAATAGCGAGTACAATGAGCAGTTCTTC. As protein: CASSLANSEYNEQFF. The chain couples TRBV5-1 to TRBJ2-1, with a weak D call TRBD2 (5 bases). Trimming pared 4 bases from V and 4 bases from J, leaving 15 bases between. This CDR3 is built from 15 residues. Germline CDR1 reads SGHRS; CDR2 reads YFSETQ.

This clonotype showed up many times. V is TRBV5-5 and J is TRBJ1-4; D gene unclear. The V end lost 0 bases, the J end lost 7 bases, and 7 bases lay between the germline ends. CDR1 and CDR2 (germline): SGHKS, YYEKEE (reference sequence). The CDR3 runs 13 residues. The CDR3 nucleotides read TGTGCCAGCAGCTTGGTTCCGGCTGAAAAACTGTTTTTT. This gives the protein CASSLVPAEKLFF.

This clonotype was picked up a small number of times. The chain is built from TRBV20-1 and TRBJ2-1; D unresolved. The length of the CDR3 is 13 residues. Germline V gene sequence: CDR1 DFQATT, CDR2 SNEGSKA (reference sequence). The V end was cut by 0 bases, the J end by 9 bases, with 12 bases between. The CDR3 loop reads CSARDLSATEQFF. CDR3 in DNA: TGCAGTGCTAGAGATCTGTCGGCTACTGAGCAGTTCTTC.

In this sample, this clonotype turned up a few times. The chain combines TRBV3-1 with TRBJ2-1; perhaps TRBD2 as D (6 bases). The V end lost 0 bases, the J end lost 2 bases, and 14 bases lay between the germline ends. The CDR3 length is 17 residues. Germline V gene data show CDR1 as LGHDT and CDR2 as YNNKEL (reference sequence). In DNA, the CDR3 is TGTGCCAGCAGCCAAGATTTGCGGGGAGCGCCCTACAATGAGCAGTTCTTC. This sequence encodes CASSQDLRGAPYNEQFF.

This clonotype was seen only a few times. In nucleotides, the CDR3 is TGTGCCAGCAGCACAGGACAGGCCCCTACTAGAGAGCAGTACGTC. It translates to CASSTGQAPTREQYV. The chain uses TRBV21-1 and TRBJ2-7; no DNA check was done on the table's D call, TRBD1. TRBV21-1 is a documented pseudogene. This CDR3 region has 15 residues.

The chain joins TRBV11-2 to TRBJ1-1; a weak D match, TRBD1 (5 bases). The CDR3 length is 15 residues. Between the trimmed V and J ends, which lost 5 bases and 1 base, there was a span of 14 bases. Germline V gives CDR1 SGHAT, CDR2 FQNNGV. The DNA of the CDR3 is TGTGCCAGCAGCCCGGGAGACAGCCCGAACACTGAAGCTTTCTTT. It yields the protein CASSPGDSPNTEAFF.

The chain carries TRBV2 and TRBJ1-1; the D is unclear. Germline assignment: CDR1 SNHLY and CDR2 FYNNEI. The CDR3 runs 12 residues. V gave up 7 bases and J gave up 6 bases, with 12 bases separating them. The CDR3 coding sequence is TGTGCCAGCACCCCCAGCGGGTCTGAAGCTTTCTTT. Translated: CASTPSGSEAFF. The variable domain in full, completed from reference TRBV2 and TRBJ1-1, reads EPEVTQTPSHQVTQMGQEVILRCVPISNHLYFYWYRQILGQKVEFLVSFYNNEISEKSEIFDDQFSVERPDGSNFTLKIRSTKLEDSAMYFCASTPSGSEAFFGQGTRLTVV.

As to this clonotype: This likely comes from a read error, as the CDR3 has no conserved phenylalanine or tryptophan at its end. This chain connects TRBV3-1 to TRBJ1-1; D is ambiguous. The CDR3 consists of 14 residues. V was pared by 1 base and J by 1 base, with 7 bases between. The germline V gene encodes CDR1 LGHDT and CDR2 YNNKEL (reference sequence). The CDR3 DNA follows: TGTGCCAGCAGCCAAGGGTCGGCGAACACTGAAGCTTTCCTT. Translated, it gives CASSQGSANTEAFL.

J is TRBJ1-2 and V is TRBV5-6; D gene unclear. CDR3 length equals 14 residues. V was pared by 4 bases and J by 3 bases, with 13 bases between. The germline V gene encodes CDR1 SGHDT and CDR2 YYEEEE. The chain's CDR3 is CASSRKREDYGYTF. CDR3 in DNA: TGTGCCAGCAGCCGGAAGAGGGAAGACTATGGCTACACCTTC.

This chain links TRBV6-5 with TRBJ2-7; tentatively, D is TRBD1 or TRBD2 (5 bases each). CDR1 is MNHEY, CDR2 SVGAGI, per germline. V lost 3 bases and J lost 4, with 16 bases in between. The CDR3 totals 15 residues. CDR3 residues: CASSYIPGPLYEQYV. Here the CDR3 DNA reads TGTGCCAGCAGTTATATCCCGGGACCGCTATACGAGCAGTACGTC.

This clonotype was detected a few times. The chain combines TRBV4-1 with TRBJ1-3; D is uncertain. From germline, CDR1 is MGHRA and CDR2 YSYEKL. Trimming removed 4 bases at V and 4 bases at J, with 20 bases between. This CDR3 has 17 amino acids. The CDR3 is CASSREGPGAAGNTIYF. The CDR3 bases are TGCGCCAGCAGCCGTGAGGGTCCGGGAGCCGCCGGAAACACCATATATTTT.

To note about this clonotype: A much larger clonotype is one base distant, so this may be a read error. J is TRBJ2-7 and V is TRBV12-3 or TRBV12-4; 8 bases line up with TRBD1. J was trimmed by 8 bases and V by 1 base; bases with no gene match: 7. The CDR3 has 14 amino acids. CDR3 nucleotides: TGTGCCAGCAGTTTAGTGCAGACAGGGGCCAAGCAGTACTTC. The encoded protein is CASSLVQTGAKQYF.

This clonotype was counted many times. The chain uses TRBV5-1 and TRBJ1-1; 7 nucleotides agree with TRBD1. Germline CDR1 SGHRS, CDR2 YFSETQ. Trimming cost V 4 bases and J 8 bases; bases outside gene matches: 5. The CDR3 is made up of 12 amino acids. CDR3 coding DNA: TGCGCCAGCAGCCACAACAGGGGCGAAGCTTTCTTT. This encodes CASSHNRGEAFF.